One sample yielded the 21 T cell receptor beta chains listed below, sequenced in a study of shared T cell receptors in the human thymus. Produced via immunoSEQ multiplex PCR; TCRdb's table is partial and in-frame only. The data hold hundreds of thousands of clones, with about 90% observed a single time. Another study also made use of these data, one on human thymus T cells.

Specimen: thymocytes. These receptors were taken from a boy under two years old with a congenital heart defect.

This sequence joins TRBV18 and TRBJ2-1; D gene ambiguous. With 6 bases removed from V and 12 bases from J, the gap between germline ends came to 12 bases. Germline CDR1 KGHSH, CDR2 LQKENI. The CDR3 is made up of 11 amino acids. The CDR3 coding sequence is TGTGCCAGCTCGCCCCAGGAACCGCAGTTCTTC. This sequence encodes CASSPQEPQFF.

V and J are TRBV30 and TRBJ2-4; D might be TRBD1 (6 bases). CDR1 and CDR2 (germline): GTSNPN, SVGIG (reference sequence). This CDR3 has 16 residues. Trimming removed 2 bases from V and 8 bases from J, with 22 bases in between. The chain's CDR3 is CAWSPRTERGVDIQYF. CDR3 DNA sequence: TGTGCCTGGAGTCCCCGGACAGAACGAGGAGTGGACATTCAGTACTTC.

The CDR3, as DNA: TGTGCCACCAGCAGAAGGACTAGCGGGAGTAGCGACACCGGGGAGCTGTTTTTT. Translated, it gives CATSRRTSGSSDTGELFF. V usage is TRBV15 and J usage is TRBJ2-2, with 13 nucleotides matching TRBD2. V dropped 2 bases and J dropped 3; count of bases not matched to a gene: 6. The CDR3 runs 18 residues. CDR1 is LNHNV, CDR2 YYDKDF, per germline (reference sequence). Complete variable domain (other parts from reference TRBV15 and TRBJ2-2): DAMVIQNPRYQVTQFGKPVTLSCSQTLNHNVMYWYQQKSSQAPKLLFHYYDKDFNNEADTPDNFQSRRPNTSFCFLDIRSPGLGDTAMYLCATSRRTSGSSDTGELFFGEGSRLTVL.

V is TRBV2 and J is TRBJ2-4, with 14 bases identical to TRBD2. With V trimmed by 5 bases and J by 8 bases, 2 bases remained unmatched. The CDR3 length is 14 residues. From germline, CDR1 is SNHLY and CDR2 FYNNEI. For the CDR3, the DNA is TGTGCCAGCAGTCAGGGACTAGCGGGGGACATTCAGTACTTC. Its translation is CASSQGLAGDIQYF.

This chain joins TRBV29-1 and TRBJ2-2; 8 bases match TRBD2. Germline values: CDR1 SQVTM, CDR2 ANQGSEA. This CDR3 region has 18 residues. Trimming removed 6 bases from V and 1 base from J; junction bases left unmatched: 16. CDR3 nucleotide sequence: TGCAGCGTCGGATTCCCCAGTGGGCTAGCGGGGAACACCGGGGAGCTGTTTTTT. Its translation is CSVGFPSGLAGNTGELFF.

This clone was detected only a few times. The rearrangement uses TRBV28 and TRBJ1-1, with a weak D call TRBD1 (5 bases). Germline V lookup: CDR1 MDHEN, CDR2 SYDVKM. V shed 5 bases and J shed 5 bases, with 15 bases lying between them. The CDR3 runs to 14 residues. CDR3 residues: CASSLPGGGTEAFF. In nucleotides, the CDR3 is TGTGCCAGCAGTCTCCCGGGGGGAGGAACTGAAGCTTTCTTT.

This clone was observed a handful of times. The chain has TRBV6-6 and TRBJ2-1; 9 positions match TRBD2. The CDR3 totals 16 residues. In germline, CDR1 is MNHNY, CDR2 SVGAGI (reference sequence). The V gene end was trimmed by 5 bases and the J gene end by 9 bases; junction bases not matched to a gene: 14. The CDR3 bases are TGTGCCAGCAGTGCTCCAGCGGGAGGTGAGGTTGGTGAGCAGTTCTTC. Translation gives CASSAPAGGEVGEQFF.

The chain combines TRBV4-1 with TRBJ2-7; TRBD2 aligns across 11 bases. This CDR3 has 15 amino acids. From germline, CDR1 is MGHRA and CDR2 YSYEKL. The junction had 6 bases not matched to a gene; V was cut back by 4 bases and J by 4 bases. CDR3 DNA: TGCGCCAGCAGCCCCCGTCTAGCGGGAGGTTACGAGCAGTACTTC. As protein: CASSPRLAGGYEQYF.

The CDR3 sequence is CASSLLGSGHEETQYF. The CDR3 DNA reads as TGTGCCAGCAGTTTATTGGGGTCGGGACACGAAGAGACCCAGTACTTC. The rearrangement joins TRBV27 to TRBJ2-5; the D gene is possibly TRBD1 (6 bases). The CDR3 is made up of 16 amino acids. Per the germline V gene, CDR1 is MNHEY and CDR2 is SMNVEV (reference sequence). The V end lost 1 base, the J end lost 3 bases, and 15 bases lay between the germline ends.

The CDR3 protein is CASTNHQPTSGGATNEQFF. The CDR3 region has the DNA TGTGCCAGCACCAATCACCAGCCCACTAGCGGGGGGGCCACGAATGAGCAGTTCTTC. The genes are TRBV7-2 and TRBJ2-1; 13 bases align to TRBD2. CDR3 size: 19 residues. Trimming cost V 7 bases and J 7 bases; bases outside gene matches: 19. CDR1 SGHTA and CDR2 FQGNSA come from the germline V gene.

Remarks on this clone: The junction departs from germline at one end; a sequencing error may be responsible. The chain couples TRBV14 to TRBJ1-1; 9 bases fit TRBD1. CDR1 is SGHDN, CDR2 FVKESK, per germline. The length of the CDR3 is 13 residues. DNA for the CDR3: TGTGCCAGCAGCCAACCCGGGACAGGGAGGTGGAACTTT. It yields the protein CASSQPGTGRWNF.

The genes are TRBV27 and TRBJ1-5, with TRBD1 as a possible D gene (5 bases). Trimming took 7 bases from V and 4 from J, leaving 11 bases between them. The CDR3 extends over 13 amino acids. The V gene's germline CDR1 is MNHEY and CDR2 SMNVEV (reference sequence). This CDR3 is CASTGGVNQPQHF. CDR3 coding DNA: TGTGCCAGCACGGGGGGGGTAAATCAGCCCCAGCATTTT.

The CDR3 DNA sequence: TGTGCCAGCAGTTTAAGGGCAGGGTGGGACACTGAAGCTTTCTTT. It specifies CASSLRAGWDTEAFF. The gene calls are TRBV27 and TRBJ1-1; D possibly corresponds to TRBD1 (5 bases). The V end was cut by 2 bases, the J end by 3 bases, with 13 bases between. CDR1 is MNHEY, CDR2 SMNVEV, per germline (reference sequence). This CDR3 is built from 15 residues.

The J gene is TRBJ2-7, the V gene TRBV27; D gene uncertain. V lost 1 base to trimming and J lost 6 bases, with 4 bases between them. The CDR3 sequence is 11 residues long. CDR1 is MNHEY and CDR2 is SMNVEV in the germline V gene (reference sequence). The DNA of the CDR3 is TGTGCCAGCAGTTTATGGAGCGAGCAGTACTTC. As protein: CASSLWSEQYF.

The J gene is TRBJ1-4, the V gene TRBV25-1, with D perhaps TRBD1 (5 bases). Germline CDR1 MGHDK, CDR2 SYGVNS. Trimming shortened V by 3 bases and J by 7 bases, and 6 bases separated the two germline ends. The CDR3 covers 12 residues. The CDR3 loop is CASSDTGEKLFF. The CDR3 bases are TGTGCCAGCAGTGACACAGGTGAAAAACTGTTTTTT.

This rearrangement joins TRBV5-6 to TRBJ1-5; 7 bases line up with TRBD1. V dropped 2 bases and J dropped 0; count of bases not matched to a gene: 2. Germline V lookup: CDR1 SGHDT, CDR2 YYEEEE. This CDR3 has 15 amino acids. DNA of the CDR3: TGTGCCAGCAGCTTTGGGACAGATAGCAATCAGCCCCAGCATTTT. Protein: CASSFGTDSNQPQHF.

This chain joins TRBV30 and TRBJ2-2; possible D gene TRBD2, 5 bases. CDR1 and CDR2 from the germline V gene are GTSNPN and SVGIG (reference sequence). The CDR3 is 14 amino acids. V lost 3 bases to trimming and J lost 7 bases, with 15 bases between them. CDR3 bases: TGTGCCTGGAGCCCCCGGGATAGGGTCGGGGAGCTGTTTTTT. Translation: CAWSPRDRVGELFF. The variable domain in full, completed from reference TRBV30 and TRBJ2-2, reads SQTIHQWPATLVQPVGSPLSLECTVEGTSNPNLYWYRQAAGRGLQLLFYSVGIGQISSEVPQNLSASRPQDRQFILSSKKLLLSDSGFYLCAWSPRDRVGELFFGEGSRLTVL.

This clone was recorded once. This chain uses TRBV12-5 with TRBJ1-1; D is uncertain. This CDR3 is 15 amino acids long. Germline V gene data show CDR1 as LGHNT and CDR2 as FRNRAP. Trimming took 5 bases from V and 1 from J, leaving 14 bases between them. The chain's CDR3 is CASGPPRGGNTEAFF. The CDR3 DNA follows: TGTGCTAGTGGTCCCCCCCGCGGTGGGAACACTGAAGCTTTCTTT.

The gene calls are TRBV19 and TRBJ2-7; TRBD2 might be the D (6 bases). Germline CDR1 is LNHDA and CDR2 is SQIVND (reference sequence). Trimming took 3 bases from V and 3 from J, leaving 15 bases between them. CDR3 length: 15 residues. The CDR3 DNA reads TGTGCCAGTAGTATTCTCTTTGGGACTTACTACGAGCAGTACTTC. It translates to CASSILFGTYYEQYF.

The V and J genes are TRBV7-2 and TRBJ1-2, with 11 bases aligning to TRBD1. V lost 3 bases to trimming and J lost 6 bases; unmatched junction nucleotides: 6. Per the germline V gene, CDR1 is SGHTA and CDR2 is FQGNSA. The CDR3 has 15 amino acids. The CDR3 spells CASSLCPGQGDGYTF. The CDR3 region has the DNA TGTGCCAGCAGCTTGTGCCCGGGACAGGGGGATGGCTACACCTTC.

The CDR3 region is CASSQDTAGSPLHF. The DNA of the CDR3 is TGCGCCAGCAGCCAAGATACGGCAGGGTCACCCCTCCACTTT. The chain uses TRBV4-3 and TRBJ1-6, with TRBD1 as a possible D gene (5 bases). Trimming pared 0 bases from V and 10 bases from J, leaving 10 bases between. This CDR3 is built from 14 residues. CDR1 is LGHNA, CDR2 YSLEER, per germline.